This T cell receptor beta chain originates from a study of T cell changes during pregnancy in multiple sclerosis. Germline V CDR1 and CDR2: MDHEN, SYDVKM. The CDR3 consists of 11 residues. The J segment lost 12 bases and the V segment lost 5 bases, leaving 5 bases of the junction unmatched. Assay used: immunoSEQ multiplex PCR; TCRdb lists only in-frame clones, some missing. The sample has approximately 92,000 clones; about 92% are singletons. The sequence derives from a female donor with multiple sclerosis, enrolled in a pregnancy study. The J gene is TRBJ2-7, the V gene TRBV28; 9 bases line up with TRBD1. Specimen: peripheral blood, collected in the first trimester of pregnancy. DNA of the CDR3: TGTGCCAGCAGTACGGGGGACAGGGCGTACTTC. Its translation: CASSTGDRAYF. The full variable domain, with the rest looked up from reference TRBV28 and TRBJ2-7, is DVKVTQSSRYLVKRTGEKVFLECVQDMDHENMFWYRQDPGLGLRLIYFSYDVKMKEKGDIPEGYSVSREKKERFSLILESASTNQTSMYLCASSTGDRAYFGPGTRLTVT.